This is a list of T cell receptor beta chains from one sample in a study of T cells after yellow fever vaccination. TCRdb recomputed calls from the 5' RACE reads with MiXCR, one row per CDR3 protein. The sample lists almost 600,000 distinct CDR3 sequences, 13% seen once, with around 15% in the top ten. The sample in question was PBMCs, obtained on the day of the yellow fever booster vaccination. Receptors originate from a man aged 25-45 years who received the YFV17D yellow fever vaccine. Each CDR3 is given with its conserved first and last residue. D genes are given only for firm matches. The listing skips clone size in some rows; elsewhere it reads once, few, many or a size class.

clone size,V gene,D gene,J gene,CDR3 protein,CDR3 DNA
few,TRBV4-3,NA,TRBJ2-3,CASSQNPPRESDTQYF,TGCGCCAGCAGCCAAAATCCCCCCCGGGAGTCAGATACGCAGTATTTT
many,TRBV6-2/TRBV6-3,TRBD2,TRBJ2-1,CASSARTRGIHEQFF,TGTGCCAGCAGTGCGCGGACTAGAGGGATCCATGAGCAGTTCTTC
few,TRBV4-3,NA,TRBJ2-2,CASSQDSGGVNTGELFF,TGCGCCAGCAGCCAAGATTCCGGCGGGGTGAACACCGGGGAGCTGTTTTTT
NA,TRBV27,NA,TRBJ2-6,CASSSLTGANVLTF,TGTGCCAGCAGTTCCCTAACTGGGGCCAACGTCCTGACTTTC
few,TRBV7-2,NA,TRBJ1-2,CASSATLRAAHYGYTF,TGTGCCAGCAGTGCTACCCTGAGGGCAGCGCACTATGGCTACACCTTC
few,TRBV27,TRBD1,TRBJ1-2,CASSLRGQGRINYGYTF,TGTGCCAGCAGTTTGCGGGGACAGGGGCGTATCAACTATGGCTACACCTTC
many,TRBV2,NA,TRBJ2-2,CASSEARANTGELFF,TGTGCCAGCAGTGAAGCCAGGGCTAACACCGGGGAGCTGTTTTTT
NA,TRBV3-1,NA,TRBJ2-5,CASSQEEIRTQYF,TGTGCCAGCAGCCAAGAAGAGATCAGGACCCAGTACTTC
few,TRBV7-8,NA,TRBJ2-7,CASSLFTGGQLDSYEQYF,TGTGCCAGCAGCTTATTTACCGGAGGACAGCTCGACTCCTACGAGCAGTACTTC
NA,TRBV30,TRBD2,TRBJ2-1,CAWTSLAGFNEQFF,TGTGCCTGGACGTCCCTAGCGGGTTTCAATGAGCAGTTCTTC
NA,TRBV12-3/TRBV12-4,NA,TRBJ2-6,CASTLVVLAKPLSGANVLTF,TGTGCCAGCACCCTCGTCGTGCTAGCGAAGCCTCTCTCTGGGGCCAACGTCCTGACTTTC
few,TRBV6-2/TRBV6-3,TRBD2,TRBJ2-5,CASSVTTGGAFQETQYF,TGTGCCAGCAGTGTGACTACGGGGGGGGCCTTCCAAGAGACCCAGTACTTC
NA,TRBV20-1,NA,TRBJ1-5,CSARDRTAWQPQHF,TGCAGTGCTAGAGACCGGACAGCCTGGCAGCCCCAGCATTTT
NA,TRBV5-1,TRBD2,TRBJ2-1,CASSWLAGGNYNEQFF,TGCGCCAGCAGCTGGCTAGCGGGAGGAAACTACAATGAGCAGTTCTTC
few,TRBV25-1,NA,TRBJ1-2,CASSENVEKGYTF,TGTGCCAGCAGTGAAAACGTGGAGAAGGGCTACACCTTC
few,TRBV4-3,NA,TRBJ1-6,CASSQDFGNSNSPLHF,TGCGCCAGCAGCCAAGATTTTGGGAATTCTAATTCACCCCTCCACTTT
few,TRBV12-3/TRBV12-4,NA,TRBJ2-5,CASSPIAGSGLQETQYF,TGTGCCAGCAGTCCCATCGCAGGAAGCGGTTTACAAGAGACCCAGTACTTC
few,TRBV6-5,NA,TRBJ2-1,CASSYSASENEQFF,TGTGCCAGCAGTTACTCAGCCTCGGAGAATGAGCAGTTCTTC
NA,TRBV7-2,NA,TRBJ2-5,CASSVFYQETQYF,TGTGCCAGCAGCGTGTTCTACCAAGAGACCCAGTACTTC
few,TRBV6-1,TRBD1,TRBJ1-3,CASRRTPGQAGNTIYF,TGTGCCAGCAGAAGGACCCCGGGACAGGCAGGAAACACCATATATTTT
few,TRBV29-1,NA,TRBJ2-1,CSVRPFSSYNEQFF,TGCAGCGTAAGACCGTTTAGCTCCTACAATGAGCAGTTCTTC
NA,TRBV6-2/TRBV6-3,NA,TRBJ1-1,CASSLEVLMNTEAFF,TGTGCCAGCAGTTTGGAGGTTTTGATGAACACTGAAGCTTTCTTT